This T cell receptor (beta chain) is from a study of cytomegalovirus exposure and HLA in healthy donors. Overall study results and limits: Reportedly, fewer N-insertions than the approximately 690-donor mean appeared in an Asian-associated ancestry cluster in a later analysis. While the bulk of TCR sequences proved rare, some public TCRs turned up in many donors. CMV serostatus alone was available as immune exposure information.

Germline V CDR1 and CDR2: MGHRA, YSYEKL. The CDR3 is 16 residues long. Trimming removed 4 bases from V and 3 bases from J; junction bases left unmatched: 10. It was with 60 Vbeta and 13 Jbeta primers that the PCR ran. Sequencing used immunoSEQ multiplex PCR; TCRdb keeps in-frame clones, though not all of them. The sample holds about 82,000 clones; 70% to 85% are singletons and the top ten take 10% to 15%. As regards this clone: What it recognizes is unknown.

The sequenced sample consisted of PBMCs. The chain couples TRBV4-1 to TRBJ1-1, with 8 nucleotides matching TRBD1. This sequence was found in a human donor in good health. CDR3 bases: TGCGCCAGCAGCCCCAGACAGGGGACGGTGGACACTGAAGCTTTCTTT. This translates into CASSPRQGTVDTEAFF.